These T cell receptor beta chains were read from a single sample in a study of CD8+ T cells in alopecia areata. Only in-frame clones appear in the TCRdb table, and some are missing; sequencing was by immunoSEQ multiplex PCR. The sample lists fewer than 110,000 clones; roughly 84% were seen once. The specimen comprised CD8+ T cells sorted from blood, sampled at week 24, from a patient treated with tofacitinib. The receptors originated from a human donor with alopecia areata. Each CDR3 is given with its conserved first and last residue. D genes are given only for firm matches. Not every row has a clone size; where given, it reads once, few, many or a size class.

V gene: TRBV27; D gene: TRBD1; J gene: TRBJ2-1; clone size: .; CDR3 protein: CATRTGGWHEQFF; CDR3 DNA: TGTGCCACAAGGACAGGGGGCTGGCATGAGCAGTTCTTC
V gene: TRBV4-3; D gene: .; J gene: TRBJ1-1; clone size: .; CDR3 protein: CASSQDTPMSEAFF; CDR3 DNA: TGCGCCAGCAGCCAAGACACGCCGATGTCTGAAGCTTTCTTT
V gene: TRBV5-4; D gene: .; J gene: TRBJ1-6; clone size: .; CDR3 protein: CASSWGDSYNSPLHF; CDR3 DNA: TGTGCCAGCAGCTGGGGGGACTCCTATAATTCACCCCTCCACTTT
V gene: TRBV19; D gene: .; J gene: TRBJ2-7; clone size: once; CDR3 protein: CASSIVEGYEQYF; CDR3 DNA: TGTGCCAGTAGTATAGTCGAGGGCTACGAGCAGTACTTC
V gene: TRBV5-7; D gene: .; J gene: TRBJ2-7; clone size: once; CDR3 protein: CASSLSSPDYEQYF; CDR3 DNA: TGTGCCAGCAGCTTGAGCTCCCCTGACTACGAGCAGTACTTC
V gene: TRBV4-3; D gene: .; J gene: TRBJ2-1; clone size: once; CDR3 protein: CASSQVLLTYNEQFF; CDR3 DNA: TGCGCCAGCAGCCAAGTCCTATTGACCTACAATGAGCAGTTCTTC
V gene: TRBV7-8; D gene: .; J gene: TRBJ2-7; clone size: .; CDR3 protein: CASSLMFESSYEQYF; CDR3 DNA: TGTGCCAGCAGCTTAATGTTTGAGAGCTCCTACGAGCAGTACTTC
V gene: TRBV27; D gene: .; J gene: TRBJ1-1; clone size: .; CDR3 protein: CASSAGLTEAFF; CDR3 DNA: TGTGCCAGCAGTGCCGGACTTACCGAAGCTTTCTTT
V gene: TRBV27; D gene: .; J gene: TRBJ2-3; clone size: .; CDR3 protein: CASSPWDSTTDTQYF; CDR3 DNA: TGTGCCAGCAGTCCATGGGACTCAACCACAGATACGCAGTATTTT
V gene: TRBV5-4; D gene: TRBD2; J gene: TRBJ2-7; clone size: .; CDR3 protein: CASSLLAGDYGEQYF; CDR3 DNA: TGTGCCAGCAGTCTTCTAGCGGGGGACTATGGCGAGCAGTACTTC
V gene: TRBV11-2; D gene: .; J gene: TRBJ1-2; clone size: once; CDR3 protein: CASSPWQGTPYGYTF; CDR3 DNA: TGTGCCAGCAGCCCCTGGCAGGGGACCCCCTATGGCTACACCTTC
V gene: TRBV11-2; D gene: .; J gene: TRBJ2-1; clone size: .; CDR3 protein: CASSLGATGYNEQFF; CDR3 DNA: TGTGCCAGCAGCTTAGGGGCAACTGGCTACAATGAGCAGTTCTTC
V gene: TRBV9; D gene: .; J gene: TRBJ2-5; clone size: .; CDR3 protein: CASSPGGETQYF; CDR3 DNA: TGTGCCAGCAGCCCGGGCGGTGAGACCCAGTACTTC
V gene: TRBV7-9; D gene: .; J gene: TRBJ2-1; clone size: .; CDR3 protein: CASSFGSALGNEQFF; CDR3 DNA: TGTGCCAGCAGCTTTGGAAGTGCCCTAGGCAATGAGCAGTTCTTC
V gene: TRBV5-4; D gene: TRBD2; J gene: TRBJ2-3; clone size: few; CDR3 protein: CASSLGLAPTTDTQYF; CDR3 DNA: TGTGCCAGCAGCTTGGGACTAGCGCCCACCACAGATACGCAGTATTTT
V gene: TRBV10-3; D gene: .; J gene: TRBJ2-1; clone size: many; CDR3 protein: CAISERTYEQFF; CDR3 DNA: TGTGCCATCAGTGAGAGAACGTATGAGCAGTTCTTC